These 9 T cell receptor beta chains were sequenced from one sample in a study of long-term antiretroviral therapy in people with HIV. Investigators performed immunoSEQ version v3.0 at survey level. Produced via immunoSEQ multiplex PCR; TCRdb's table is partial and in-frame only. The data hold approximately 26,000 clones, with around 84% observed a single time. The material sequenced was unsorted PBMCs, taken 0.4 years after starting antiretroviral therapy. All receptors derive from a man aged 18-30 years with HIV.

The chain links TRBV7-3 to TRBJ1-1; weak D call: TRBD1 (5 bases). The CDR3 spans 15 residues. Germline V lookup: CDR1 SGHTA, CDR2 FQGTGA. Between the trimmed V and J ends, which lost 2 bases and 2 bases, there was a span of 12 bases. The CDR3 region has the DNA TGTGCCAGCAGCTTAGGAGCCGGGGCCAACACTGAAGCTTTCTTT. It codes for CASSLGAGANTEAFF.

V usage is TRBV19 and J usage is TRBJ2-7; D unclear. V lost 9 bases to trimming and J lost 1 base, with 7 bases between them. Germline CDR1 reads LNHDA; CDR2 reads SQIVND (reference sequence). The length of the CDR3 is 11 residues. The DNA of the CDR3 is TGTGCCAGCAGGCAATCCTACGAGCAGTACTTC. This codes for CASRQSYEQYF.

As to this clone: Other nucleotide sequences from this sample produce the same CDR3. V usage is TRBV7-9 and J usage is TRBJ2-7; D gene ambiguous. The CDR3 length is 12 residues. Germline CDR1 is SEHNR and CDR2 is FQNEAQ (reference sequence). V was clipped by 3 bases and J by 4 bases, with 7 bases between them. The CDR3 protein is CASSLGSYEQYF. The CDR3 DNA is TGTGCCAGCAGCTTGGGGTCTTACGAGCAGTACTTC.

The chain couples TRBV19 to TRBJ2-1, with D possibly matching TRBD2 (6 bases). The V gene's germline CDR1 is LNHDA and CDR2 SQIVND (reference sequence). The CDR3 runs to 15 residues. V gave up 8 bases and J gave up 2 bases, with 16 bases separating them. CDR3 loop: CASVPAGGTYNEQFF. The CDR3 coding sequence is TGTGCCAGTGTCCCGGCAGGAGGGACCTACAATGAGCAGTTCTTC.

V usage is TRBV13 and J usage is TRBJ1-1, with 12 bases matching TRBD1. This CDR3 spans 16 amino acids. The junction had 5 bases not matched to a gene; V was cut back by 5 bases and J by 1 base. Looked up from germline, CDR1 is PRHDT and CDR2 is FYEKMQ (reference sequence). CDR3 amino acids: CASSPGQGAPNTEAFF. The DNA of the CDR3 is TGTGCCAGCAGCCCGGGACAGGGGGCTCCGAACACTGAAGCTTTCTTT. The entire variable domain, with the rest obtained from reference TRBV13 and TRBJ1-1, is as follows: AAGVIQSPRHLIKEKRETATLKCYPIPRHDTVYWYQQGPGQDPQFLISFYEKMQSDKGSIPDRFSAQQFSDYHSELNMSSLELGDSALYFCASSPGQGAPNTEAFFGQGTRLTVV.

The chain carries TRBV2 and TRBJ2-1; 7 positions agree with TRBD1. The CDR3 loop spans 14 amino acids. Germline CDR1 and CDR2: SNHLY and FYNNEI. V gave up 10 bases and J gave up 2 bases; unmatched junction bases: 8. As DNA, the CDR3 is TGTGCCATCACGCAGGGGGACGCCTACAATGAGCAGTTCTTC. Translating gives CAITQGDAYNEQFF.

The rearrangement links TRBV2 to TRBJ1-5, with D unclear. The V gene's germline CDR1 is SNHLY and CDR2 FYNNEI. V dropped 3 bases and J dropped 7 bases, with 7 bases sitting between them. This CDR3 spans 12 amino acids. CDR3 amino acids: CASSEGLQPQHF. CDR3 nucleotide sequence: TGTGCCAGCAGTGAGGGTCTCCAGCCCCAGCATTTT.

V and J are TRBV5-4 and TRBJ1-1; D is perhaps TRBD1 (5 bases). V was clipped by 7 bases and J by 1 base, with 17 bases between them. The V gene's germline CDR1 is SGHNT and CDR2 YYREEE (reference sequence). The CDR3 is 15 amino acids. CDR3 sequence: CASYPRGWKNTEAFF. DNA of the CDR3: TGTGCCAGCTATCCCCGGGGGTGGAAGAACACTGAAGCTTTCTTT.

A few counts support this clone. This chain connects TRBV7-9 to TRBJ1-2; D is unresolved. Germline V lookup: CDR1 SEHNR, CDR2 FQNEAQ (reference sequence). V was cut by 0 bases and J by 7 bases, with 12 bases left in between. The CDR3 has 14 amino acids. DNA of the CDR3: TGTGCCAGCAGCTTAGCGCTCGGCGGGAGTGGCTACACCTTC. It translates to CASSLALGGSGYTF. Based on the CDR3 plus reference TRBV7-9 and TRBJ1-2, the full variable domain is DTGVSQNPRHKITKRGQNVTFRCDPISEHNRLYWYRQTLGQGPEFLTYFQNEAQLEKSRLLSDRFSAERPKGSFSTLEIQRTEQGDSAMYLCASSLALGGSGYTFGSGTRLTVV.